A few counts support the clone carrying this TCR beta chain. The antigen is undetermined. There are 14 residues in the CDR3. With 6 bases clipped from V and 7 bases from J, the junction kept 8 bases outside the gene matches. Germline values: CDR1 MDHEN, CDR2 SYDVKM. Sequenced by immunoSEQ multiplex PCR; TCRdb stores in-frame clones only, minus some. Of about 660,000 clones listed, approximately 79% were seen once; the top ten hold roughly 1.7%. The data were taken from a study of shared clonotypes between healthy human individuals. Study summary: CD8 memory received one plate per donor, CD8 naive two, CD4 memory three and CD4 naive three. Study results and limitations: Clonotypes which were not shared had lower generation probabilities than clonotypes that all four donors shared.

The chain uses TRBV28 and TRBJ1-2, with 10 bases identical to TRBD1. The source of this sequence is a young woman in good health. The material sequenced was memory CD4+ T cells sorted from blood. Subset described: CD45RA-negative fraction. CDR3 residues: CASRRPTGGVGYTF. CDR3 sequence (DNA): TGTGCCAGCAGACGCCCGACAGGGGGCGTTGGCTACACCTTC.